Below are 18 T cell receptor beta chains sequenced from a single sample in a study of a mutant IDH1 vaccine in newly diagnosed glioma. These receptors' targets are unknown. Some clones are missing from TCRdb's copy, which holds only in-frame ones; the method was immunoSEQ multiplex PCR. The sample yields more than 35,000 clones, around 86% seen once. The time point was: week 35, safety follow-up. The content of each vaccine dose was 300 ug of mutant IDH1 20-mer peptide, and topical imiquimod accompanied it. The sample consisted of PBMCs, taken from a glioma patient whose treatment included an IDH1 peptide vaccine. These receptors all stem from a woman in her thirties or forties with glioma. Some clones in this sample may be carry-over from other donors' samples.

V usage is TRBV11-2 and J usage is TRBJ2-5; TRBD2 is a possible D gene (6 bases). CDR1 is SGHAT and CDR2 is FQNNGV in the germline V gene. CDR3 length: 14 amino acids. The ends were cut back, 3 bases at V and 4 bases at J, with 12 bases in the middle. The CDR3 DNA reads TGTGCCAGCAGCTTGGTGCGGGAAGCAGAGACCCAGTACTTC. Residues: CASSLVREAETQYF.

The chain links TRBV7-3 to TRBJ2-5, with a tentative D call TRBD2 (8 bases). This CDR3 is 15 amino acids long. V lost 5 bases to trimming and J lost 5 bases, with 18 bases between them. CDR1 is SGHTA and CDR2 is FQGTGA in the germline V gene. This chain's CDR3 is CASSPLSGTAETQYF. In DNA, the CDR3 is TGTGCCAGCAGCCCCCTTAGCGGGACAGCGGAGACCCAGTACTTC. The full variable domain, completed using reference TRBV7-3 and TRBJ2-5, is GAGVSQTPSNKVTEKGKYVELRCDPISGHTALYWYRQSLGQGPEFLIYFQGTGAADDSGLPNDRFFAVRPEGSVSTLKIQRTERGDSAVYLCASSPLSGTAETQYFGPGTRLLVL.

This sequence joins TRBV5-4 and TRBJ2-2; 8 bases line up with TRBD2. The CDR3 is 15 amino acids. CDR1 is SGHNT, CDR2 YYREEE, per germline (reference sequence). V trimming: 5 bases; J trimming: 6 bases; junction bases outside the gene matches: 9. CDR3: CASRPGGVQAGELFF. CDR3 bases: TGTGCCAGCAGACCCGGGGGGGTGCAGGCCGGGGAGCTGTTTTTT.

This chain uses TRBV25-1 with TRBJ1-3, with D uncertain. V lost 8 bases to trimming and J lost 0 bases, with 14 bases between them. Germline assignment: CDR1 MGHDK and CDR2 SYGVNS. CDR3 length: 15 residues. Written as DNA, the CDR3 is TGTGCCAGCTTGGGCAGGCGACCCTCTGGAAACACCATATATTTT. It is translated as CASLGRRPSGNTIYF.

This chain connects TRBV25-1 to TRBJ2-5; D remains ambiguous. The germline V gene has CDR1 MGHDK and CDR2 SYGVNS. CDR3 length: 17 amino acids. V lost 5 bases and J lost 5, with 24 bases in between. The CDR3 bases are TGTGCCAGCAGTCCACCTGTAACTATACTACATGGCGAGACCCAGTACTTC. Translation: CASSPPVTILHGETQYF.

The chain recombines TRBV4-3 with TRBJ1-5, with 7 bases that match TRBD1. The CDR3 runs 15 residues. With V trimmed by 0 bases and J by 7 bases, 6 bases remained unmatched. Germline assignment: CDR1 LGHNA and CDR2 YSLEER. The CDR3 DNA is TGCGCCAGCAGCCAAGAGAGGGGGCTCCGGCAGCCCCAGCATTTT. It codes for CASSQERGLRQPQHF.

The V call is TRBV4-3, the J call TRBJ2-7; D ambiguous. The V end lost 0 bases, the J end lost 1 base, and 13 bases lay between the germline ends. Germline V CDR1 and CDR2: LGHNA, YSLEER. CDR3 size: 16 residues. The CDR3 spells CASSQDVGDFSYEQYF. CDR3 DNA sequence: TGCGCCAGCAGCCAAGATGTCGGTGACTTTTCCTACGAGCAGTACTTC.

As DNA, the CDR3 is TGTGCCAGCAGCCCCCAAACCGGGACGAGGGCTTACGAGCAGTACTTC. Protein product: CASSPQTGTRAYEQYF. V is TRBV9 and J is TRBJ2-7; D might be TRBD1 or TRBD2, each matching 5 bases. Trimming shortened V by 4 bases and J by 4 bases, and 21 bases separated the two germline ends. The CDR3 loop spans 16 amino acids. CDR1 and CDR2 from the germline V gene are SGDLS and YYNGEE.

CDR3 DNA sequence: TGTGCCAGTACCGGGGACCTCAACGGAAAACTGTTTTTT. It yields the protein CASTGDLNGKLFF. The chain carries TRBV28 and TRBJ1-4; D may be TRBD1 (5 bases). Per germline, CDR1 MDHEN and CDR2 SYDVKM. Trimming took off 9 bases at V and 10 bases at J, with 18 bases between the two ends. The CDR3 consists of 13 residues.

The genes are TRBV28 and TRBJ1-1, with D perhaps matching TRBD1 (6 bases). Germline V gene data show CDR1 as MDHEN and CDR2 as SYDVKM. The CDR3 length is 12 residues. Trimming cost V 7 bases and J 13 bases, with 19 bases left between them. The CDR3 loop is CASTPPRGPLFF. The CDR3 DNA sequence: TGTGCCAGCACCCCCCCCAGGGGACCCCTTTTCTTT.

The chain recombines TRBV11-2 with TRBJ2-1, with 8 bases matching TRBD2. The CDR3 consists of 17 residues. Per germline, CDR1 SGHAT and CDR2 FQNNGV. Germline trimming cut 8 bases from V and 0 bases from J; bases unmatched to any gene: 12. The CDR3 is CASGAGGTYSSYNEQFF. CDR3 sequence (DNA): TGTGCCAGCGGGGCGGGGGGCACCTATAGCTCCTACAATGAGCAGTTCTTC. The full variable domain, rest sourced from reference TRBV11-2 and TRBJ2-1, is EAGVAQSPRYKIIEKRQSVAFWCNPISGHATLYWYQQILGQGPKLLIQFQNNGVVDDSQLPKDRFSAERLKGVDSTLKIQPAKLEDSAVYLCASGAGGTYSSYNEQFFGPGTRLTVL.

The chain links TRBV7-9 to TRBJ1-2; D is undetermined. Per the germline V gene, CDR1 is SEHNR and CDR2 is FQNEAQ (reference sequence). The CDR3 is 15 residues long. The V end lost 10 bases, the J end lost 2 bases, and 20 bases lay between the germline ends. The CDR3 DNA reads as TGTGCCACCCACCCCGGCCCTGGAAGGAACTATGGCTACACCTTC. Translation: CATHPGPGRNYGYTF.

The chain couples TRBV4-2 to TRBJ1-3; the D is unclear. Germline V lookup: CDR1 LGHNA, CDR2 YNFKEQ. V dropped 1 base and J dropped 0 bases, with 25 bases sitting between them. The CDR3 covers 21 residues. CDR3 bases: TGTGCCAGCAGCCAAGTCATTCGCGTCGACCCGGCCAGAAGCTCTGGAAACACCATATATTTT. This codes for CASSQVIRVDPARSSGNTIYF.

The chain recombines TRBV5-4 with TRBJ2-1; unclear D gene. The CDR3 is made up of 13 amino acids. V lost 8 bases and J lost 7, with 16 bases in between. The germline gives CDR1 SGHNT, CDR2 YYREEE (reference sequence). The CDR3 sequence is CASGSASENEQFF. In DNA form, the CDR3 reads TGTGCCAGTGGTTCGGCTAGTGAAAATGAGCAGTTCTTC.

The chain is built from TRBV5-1 and TRBJ2-6, with TRBD2 as a possible D gene (6 bases). Germline CDR1 reads SGHRS; CDR2 reads YFSETQ. V lost 0 bases and J lost 5, with 9 bases in between. This CDR3 spans 15 amino acids. The CDR3 DNA reads as TGCGCCAGCAGCTTGGTTGGAGGGTGGGCCAACGTCCTGACTTTC. Protein product: CASSLVGGWANVLTF. Based on the CDR3 plus reference TRBV5-1 and TRBJ2-6, the full variable domain is KAGVTQTPRYLIKTRGQQVTLSCSPISGHRSVSWYQQTPGQGLQFLFEYFSETQRNKGNFPGRFSGRQFSNSRSEMNVSTLELGDSALYLCASSLVGGWANVLTFGAGSRLTVL.

This clone was seen more than once but under ten times. The chain joins TRBV7-2 to TRBJ1-1; D perhaps matches TRBD1 (5 bases). The germline CDR1 and CDR2 sequences are SGHTA and FQGNSA. Deletions cut 2 bases from V and 1 base from J, with 5 bases between. This CDR3 is 13 amino acids long. The CDR3 here is CASSLQGNTEAFF. DNA of the CDR3: TGTGCCAGCAGCTTACAGGGGAACACTGAAGCTTTCTTT.

The V call is TRBV6-1, the J call TRBJ1-4, with a tentative D call TRBD1 (6 bases). V lost 4 bases and J 8 bases, leaving 11 bases between the germline ends. Germline V gives CDR1 MNHNS, CDR2 SASEGT. This CDR3 is built from 13 residues. CDR3 sequence reads: CASSAEGVEKLFF. In DNA, the CDR3 is TGTGCCAGCAGTGCCGAGGGGGTAGAAAAACTGTTTTTT.

The chain uses TRBV7-9 and TRBJ1-2; D is unresolved. The CDR3 is 14 residues long. The germline gives CDR1 SEHNR, CDR2 FQNEAQ (reference sequence). V lost 0 bases and J lost 6, with 11 bases in between. CDR3 residues: CASSLAAPVNGYTF. CDR3 nucleotides: TGTGCCAGCAGCTTAGCTGCGCCCGTGAATGGCTACACCTTC. Full variable domain (missing parts from reference TRBV7-9 and TRBJ1-2): DTGVSQNPRHKITKRGQNVTFRCDPISEHNRLYWYRQTLGQGPEFLTYFQNEAQLEKSRLLSDRFSAERPKGSFSTLEIQRTEQGDSAMYLCASSLAAPVNGYTFGSGTRLTVV.